This T cell receptor (beta chain) appears in the sequencing data of a study of control samples from healthy donors and cancer patients (dated by TCRdb to 2020 to 2022). From the cysteine up to the phenylalanine, the CDR3 has a length of 13 residues. The kept DNA is CDR3 alone, 39 bases in frame from the first base. Deletion took 3 bases off V and 8 bases off J, with a span of 8 bases between the germline ends. The germline V gene (reference sequence) specifies LNHDA as CDR1 and SQIVND as CDR2. Library preparation was by the immunoSEQ multiplex PCR assay. The table comes from immuneACCESS by way of TCRdb, which keeps in-frame sequences with V and J called. Part of the clones is missing from these tables; in studies checked, under half for an unresolved V gene and the rest for unknown reasons. The sample table lists about 85,000 clones, 85% to 90% of them with a count of one. About 7.6% of the sample is held by the ten biggest clonotypes.

For this clone: Its recognized antigen is unknown. No base qualities exist here, and no much larger clone lies one base off it.

Rearrangement joined TRBV19 to TRBJ1-6; the D gene cannot be resolved reliably. Sequenced sample: blood. This sequence was found in a woman aged 55-69 years in good health. The nucleotide sequence reads as follows: TGTGCCAGTAGTATCGTGAGGGATTCACCCCTCCACTTT. Its protein reads: CASSIVRDSPLHF.